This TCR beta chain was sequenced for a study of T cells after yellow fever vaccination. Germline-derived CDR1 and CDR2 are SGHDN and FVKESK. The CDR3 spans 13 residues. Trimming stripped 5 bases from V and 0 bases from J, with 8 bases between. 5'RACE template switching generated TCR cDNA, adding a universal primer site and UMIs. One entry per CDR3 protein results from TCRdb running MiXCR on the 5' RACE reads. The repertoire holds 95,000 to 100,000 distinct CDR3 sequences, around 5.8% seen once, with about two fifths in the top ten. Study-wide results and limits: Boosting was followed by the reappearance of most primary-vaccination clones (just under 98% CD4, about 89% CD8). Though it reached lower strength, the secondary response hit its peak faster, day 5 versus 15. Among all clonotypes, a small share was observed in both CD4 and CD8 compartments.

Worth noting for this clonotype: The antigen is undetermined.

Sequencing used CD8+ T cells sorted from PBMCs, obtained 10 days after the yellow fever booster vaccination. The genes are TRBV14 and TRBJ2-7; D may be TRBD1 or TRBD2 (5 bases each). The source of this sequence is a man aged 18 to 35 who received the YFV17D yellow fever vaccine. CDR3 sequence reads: CASSVGTSYEQYF. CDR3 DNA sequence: TGTGCCAGCAGCGTCGGGACCTCCTACGAGCAGTACTTC.